The entry below gives a single TCR beta chain sequence along with its context. Its antigen is not known. Donors likely had unrecorded immune exposures despite being nominally healthy when sampled. The record originates from a study of cytomegalovirus exposure and HLA in healthy donors. Looking at the study overall: An analysis done earlier identified 90 million to 120 million unique TCR beta sequences from about 180 million T cells. About 85 million unique TCR sequences came from HLA-typed donors in an early release.

PCR involved 60 Vbeta and 13 Jbeta primers. Sequenced by immunoSEQ multiplex PCR; TCRdb stores in-frame clones only, minus some. Among some 170,000 clones listed, 65% to 80% were seen once. Per germline, CDR1 SGDLS and CDR2 YYNGEE. V shed 0 bases and J shed 6 bases, with 12 bases lying between them. This CDR3 is built from 14 residues. Study findings and constraints: TCR beta chains numbering 164 were designated cytomegalovirus-associated.

The chain joins TRBV9 to TRBJ1-1, with D uncertain. Sequencing used PBMCs. This sequence was found in a woman aged 45-65 years in good health and CMV-seropositive. Here the CDR3 reads CASSVGEASPEAFF. DNA for the CDR3: TGTGCCAGCAGCGTAGGTGAGGCCAGCCCTGAAGCTTTCTTT. The whole variable domain, filled in from reference TRBV9 and TRBJ1-1, reads DSGVTQTPKHLITATGQRVTLRCSPRSGDLSVYWYQQSLDQGLQFLIQYYNGEERAKGNILERFSAQQFPDLHSELNLSSLELGDSALYFCASSVGEASPEAFFGQGTRLTVV.